These T cell receptor beta chains were read from a single sample in a study of PD-L1 blockade in urothelial cancer. Produced via immunoSEQ multiplex PCR; TCRdb's table is partial and in-frame only. The repertoire has 45,000 or so clones, around 82% of them found once; the top ten carry about 3.2%. Material: PBMCs, obtained around atezolizumab (anti-PD-L1) treatment. The receptors were sampled from a man between 65 and 85 years old with urothelial cancer. Both conserved end residues are part of each CDR3. A D gene is named only where the DNA matches it firmly. Clone size is shown for a subset of rows, as once, few, many or a class of expanded clone.

NA	NA	TRBV5-4	TRBJ1-1	TGTGCCAGCAGCTTGGCCAGGGGAAACACTGAAGCTTTCTTT	CASSLARGNTEAFF
once	NA	TRBV4-2	TRBJ2-7	TGTGCCAGCAGCCAAGACCAACAGTACTACGAGCAGTACTTC	CASSQDQQYYEQYF
NA	NA	TRBV7-8	TRBJ1-6	TGTGCCAGCAGCTTGGACAGCCAGAATTCACCCCTCCACTTT	CASSLDSQNSPLHF
NA	NA	TRBV7-9	TRBJ2-4	TGTGCCAGCAGCCCCCGGGAGGGGGCTAACATTCAGTACTTC	CASSPREGANIQYF
NA	TRBD2	TRBV5-6	TRBJ2-1	TGTGCCAGCAGCCCGCGGGGGGGCGTATACAATGAGCAGTTCTTC	CASSPRGGVYNEQFF
once	NA	TRBV6-1	TRBJ2-7	TGTGCCAGCAGACCACAGGGATACGAGCAGTACTTC	CASRPQGYEQYF
once	NA	TRBV4-3	TRBJ2-3	TGCGCCAGCAGCTGGGGGCTGGTCACAGATACGCAGTATTTT	CASSWGLVTDTQYF
once	TRBD2	TRBV28	TRBJ2-7	TGTGCCAGTCTCCTTGGCGGGAGCTCCTACGAGCAGTACTTC	CASLLGGSSYEQYF
NA	NA	TRBV5-5	TRBJ1-5	TGTGCCAGCAGCTTGGCGCAGGGAAACCCCCAGCATTTT	CASSLAQGNPQHF
NA	TRBD2	TRBV7-6	TRBJ2-5	TGTGCCAGCAGCTTAGAGTACCTAGCGGGAGAGACCCAGTACTTC	CASSLEYLAGETQYF
NA	TRBD1	TRBV5-8	TRBJ1-4	TGTGCCAGCACCCAACAACCCTTGACAGGGGTAGAACTGTTTTTT	CASTQQPLTGVELFF
NA	TRBD2	TRBV5-4	TRBJ2-7	TGTGCCAGCAGCTTGTCCCGACTAGCGGTACACGAGCAGTACTTC	CASSLSRLAVHEQYF
NA	NA	TRBV19	TRBJ2-3	TGTGCCAGTAGTACGGGGTCCCCGATAGGCACAGATACGCAGTATTTT	CASSTGSPIGTDTQYF
NA	TRBD1	TRBV28	TRBJ1-4	TGTGCCAGCAGTCCGCAGACAGGGTCTGGGGAAAAACTGTTTTTT	CASSPQTGSGEKLFF
few	NA	TRBV28	TRBJ1-5	TGTGCCAGCAGTTTAGGTAGACAGCCCCAGCATTTT	CASSLGRQPQHF
NA	NA	TRBV18	TRBJ2-5	TGTGCCAGCTCACCACCTGGGGGGGCTCAAGAGACCCAGTACTTC	CASSPPGGAQETQYF
NA	TRBD2	TRBV5-8	TRBJ2-1	TGTGCCAGCAACCTTCGGCGGGGGGCCGACGCTGAGCAGTTCTTC	CASNLRRGADAEQFF
once	NA	TRBV6-5	TRBJ2-3	TGTGCCAGCAGTTACTCGATCCAGGCGGGTACGCAGTATTTT	CASSYSIQAGTQYF
NA	NA	TRBV14	TRBJ2-4	TGTGCCAGCAGCCAGCTGGGGGGAGACATTCAGTACTTC	CASSQLGGDIQYF
NA	TRBD1	TRBV5-1	TRBJ1-4	TGCGCCAGCAGCACAGGGGACACAACAACTAATGAAAAACTGTTTTTT	CASSTGDTTTNEKLFF
NA	NA	TRBV19	TRBJ2-2	TGTGCCAGTAGTAGCTACAGGGAAGCGGTCACCGGGGAGCTGTTTTTT	CASSSYREAVTGELFF
few	TRBD2	TRBV7-6	TRBJ2-1	TGTGCCAGCAGCTTAGGACCCCCGGGACTAGCTTCTGGTGAGCAGTTCTTC	CASSLGPPGLASGEQFF
NA	NA	TRBV2	TRBJ2-2	TGTGCCAGCAGTGATGTGAGGGCCACCGGGGAGCTGTTTTTT	CASSDVRATGELFF
few	TRBD1	TRBV6-5	TRBJ1-1	TGTGCCAGCAGATTGACAGGGCGATACACTGAAGCTTTCTTT	CASRLTGRYTEAFF
NA	TRBD2	TRBV7-2	TRBJ2-5	TGTGCCAGCAATCTAATACCGGGACTAGGAGAGACCCAGTACTTC	CASNLIPGLGETQYF
NA	NA	TRBV7-2	TRBJ2-7	TGTGCCAGCAGCTTAGGGCAGGGGCAATCCTACGAGCAGTACTTC	CASSLGQGQSYEQYF
NA	NA	TRBV5-1	TRBJ1-5	TGCGCCAGCAGCTTGGGGGCAAATAGCAATCAGCCCCAGCATTTT	CASSLGANSNQPQHF
NA	NA	TRBV13	TRBJ1-2	TGTGCCAGCAGCCCGGAAAACAGGCAGGATGGCTACACCTTC	CASSPENRQDGYTF
NA	NA	TRBV6-1	TRBJ2-4	TGTGCCAGCAGTGACGGGCCAGGGGCAGCTATTAAAAACATTCAGTACTTC	CASSDGPGAAIKNIQYF
NA	TRBD1	TRBV7-6	TRBJ1-2	TGTGCCAGCAGCTTTTCCAGGGGGCAAACGGGGTATGGCTACACCTTC	CASSFSRGQTGYGYTF
NA	NA	TRBV27	TRBJ1-1	TGTGCCAGCAGTTTGAGGCAGGGATTGAACACTGAAGCTTTCTTT	CASSLRQGLNTEAFF
NA	NA	TRBV6-5	TRBJ1-1	TGTGCCAGCAGTTACTCTGTTTTGGGCAGTAATGAAGCTTTCTTT	CASSYSVLGSNEAFF
NA	NA	TRBV11-2	TRBJ1-1	TGTGCCAGCAGCTCTCAGGTCTCTAACACTGAAGCTTTCTTT	CASSSQVSNTEAFF
NA	TRBD1	TRBV30	TRBJ2-7	TGTGCCTGGAGTTACCGGGACAGGGGGTTATACGAGCAGTACTTC	CAWSYRDRGLYEQYF
once	TRBD1	TRBV5-1	TRBJ2-2	TGCGCCAGCAGCCGGGACAGCGCGAACACCGGGGAGCTGTTTTTT	CASSRDSANTGELFF
many	TRBD1	TRBV4-3	TRBJ1-2	TGCGCCAGCAGCCAGATTCGGACAGGGGGCATCTATGGCTACACCTTC	CASSQIRTGGIYGYTF
once	NA	TRBV4-3	TRBJ2-1	TGCGCCAGCAGCCAAGGGTGGGGCGGAAATGAGCAGTTCTTC	CASSQGWGGNEQFF
NA	TRBD2	TRBV15	TRBJ2-1	TGTGCCACAGGGACTAGCGGGGAGGCCTACAATGAGCAGTTCTTC	CATGTSGEAYNEQFF
NA	NA	TRBV2	TRBJ1-5	TGTGCCAGCAGTGATTCCATGGGGGGTATAAGCAATCAGCCCCAGCATTTT	CASSDSMGGISNQPQHF
NA	NA	TRBV6-6	TRBJ1-1	TGTGCCAGCAGTTACTCTAGGGGGGGCACTGAAGCTTTCTTT	CASSYSRGGTEAFF
few	TRBD2	TRBV29-1	TRBJ2-7	TGCAGCGTCGAAGGCGGACTAGCGGGAGACTACGAGCAGTACTTC	CSVEGGLAGDYEQYF
NA	NA	TRBV7-2	TRBJ1-2	TGTGCCAGCAGCTTGTGGCCCGGCTACACCTTC	CASSLWPGYTF
NA	NA	TRBV5-1	TRBJ1-1	TGCGCCAGCAGCTTGAGGAGCACTGAAGCTTTCTTT	CASSLRSTEAFF
few	TRBD1	TRBV4-3	TRBJ1-1	TGCGCCAGCAGCCAAAACGCAGGGGGACAGGGGCAGGCTTTCTTT	CASSQNAGGQGQAFF
NA	NA	TRBV7-3	TRBJ2-3	TGTGCCAGCAGCTTAATTGGAGCCACAGATACGCAGTATTTT	CASSLIGATDTQYF
NA	TRBD1	TRBV5-4	TRBJ2-1	TGTGCCAGCAGGGAGACAGGGGGCGGCAGGAATGAGCAGTTCTTC	CASRETGGGRNEQFF
NA	NA	TRBV1	TRBJ2-1	TGCACCAGCAGCCAGTGGCGGGTACGAAAGTTCTTC	CTSSQWRVRKFF
NA	TRBD2	TRBV6-4	TRBJ2-2	TGTGCCAGCAGTGACTCCGGACTAGCGGGAGGGTTGAACACCGGGGAGCTGTTTTTT	CASSDSGLAGGLNTGELFF
few	TRBD2	TRBV7-8	TRBJ2-1	TGTGCCAGCAGCTTAGTAGCGGAGCGGGGGTTCTTC	CASSLVAERGFF
NA	NA	TRBV7-6	TRBJ2-1	TGTGCCAGCAGCTTAAATCAGGCCTACAATGAGCAGTTCTTC	CASSLNQAYNEQFF
NA	NA	TRBV7-2	TRBJ2-7	TGTGCCAGCAGCTTAAACGAGGAGCAGTACTTC	CASSLNEEQYF
few	TRBD2	TRBV5-1	TRBJ2-7	TGCGCCAGCAGCTGGGGGACTAGCGGGAGTGGCGAGCAGTACTTC	CASSWGTSGSGEQYF
NA	TRBD1	TRBV6-6	TRBJ1-1	TGTGCCACCGCCGGGACAGGAGGTGGGAACACTGAAGCTTTCTTT	CATAGTGGGNTEAFF
once	NA	TRBV11-2	TRBJ2-7	TGTGCCAGCAGCGCAAGCTACCACGAGCAGTACTTC	CASSASYHEQYF
NA	TRBD1	TRBV2	TRBJ2-5	TGTGCCAGCAGTGAGGGACAGGCTGAGACCCAGTACTTC	CASSEGQAETQYF
NA	TRBD1	TRBV7-3	TRBJ2-6	TGTGCCAGCAGCCCCGTCCCGGGACAGGGTTACTCTGGGGCCAACGTCCTGACTTTC	CASSPVPGQGYSGANVLTF
NA	NA	TRBV18	TRBJ2-2	TGTGCCAGCTCACCACAAGCTACTGGGAACACCGGGGAGCTGTTTTTT	CASSPQATGNTGELFF
once	NA	TRBV4-3	TRBJ2-7	TGCGCCAGCAGCCAAGTCTTAGTCGGTGAGCAGTACTTC	CASSQVLVGEQYF
NA	NA	TRBV5-8	TRBJ2-2	TGTGCCAGCAGCTACCCAGGGGGGAAGAACACCGGGGAGCTGTTTTTT	CASSYPGGKNTGELFF